This is a list of T cell receptor beta chains from one sample in a study of cytomegalovirus exposure and HLA in healthy donors. TCRdb keeps only in-frame clones here, not all; method: immunoSEQ multiplex PCR. In the table there are 110,000 or so clones, roughly 70% of which are singletons. The sequenced sample consisted of PBMCs. Receptor source: a man aged 40-49 years in good health and CMV-seronegative. The conserved cysteine and the conserved F or W are not part of the CDR3 here. The D gene is left open where the match is weak.

cdr3_aa	d_call	j_call	v_call	cdr3_length
ASSESTGNGYT	TRBD1	TRBJ1-2	TRBV10-2	11
ASGLGQTEAF	-	TRBJ1-1	TRBV12-5	10
ASSQDPGEGNTIY	-	TRBJ1-3	TRBV14	13
SARGGGEQF	-	TRBJ2-1	TRBV20-1	9
ASSQEGTSYNEQF	-	TRBJ2-1	TRBV4-1	13
ASNPLAGGPSQQY	TRBD2	TRBJ2-7	TRBV2	13
ASSYQGASPYSPLH	TRBD1	TRBJ1-6	TRBV6-5	14
ASSPRDSYEQY	-	TRBJ2-7	TRBV5-4	11
ATSADMNTEAF	-	TRBJ1-1	TRBV15	11
ASSPDHGEQF	-	TRBJ2-1	TRBV7-3	10
ASSVGTAYNQPQH	TRBD1	TRBJ1-5	TRBV5-5	13
ASSDTSGSSDTQY	-	TRBJ2-3	TRBV10-2	13
ASSRQGGEQY	TRBD1	TRBJ2-7	TRBV4-1	10
ASSQVRTEAYEQY	-	TRBJ2-7	TRBV4-3	13
ASNHRGPNTEAF	TRBD1	TRBJ1-1	TRBV11-3	12
SAREGNTIY	-	TRBJ1-3	TRBV20-1	9
ASSQGPGGLGQPQH	-	TRBJ1-5	TRBV4-1	14
ASSSLLRGGQGTYEQY	TRBD1	TRBJ2-7	TRBV28	16
ASSPLETQY	-	TRBJ2-5	TRBV7-9	9
ASSPNAVQGTQY	-	TRBJ2-5	TRBV7-3	12
ASSSPYSANSPLH	-	TRBJ1-6	TRBV11-2	13
ATSRGRVAGFSEQY	TRBD2	TRBJ2-7	TRBV15	14
ASSLRTGGYTEAF	TRBD1	TRBJ1-1	TRBV11-3	13
ASSPRTSGGPAGTQY	TRBD2	TRBJ2-3	TRBV7-3	15
ASSVDSGGLSYEQY	-	TRBJ2-7	TRBV9	14
ASSLQGGQPQH	TRBD1	TRBJ1-5	TRBV5-6	11
ASRQAGETQY	-	TRBJ2-5	TRBV19	10
ASSQVSNRVGTEAF	-	TRBJ1-1	TRBV4-3	14
ASSPFERGEQY	-	TRBJ2-7	TRBV18	11
ASSQVDPRQSSYNEQF	-	TRBJ2-1	TRBV4-3	16
ASSQYGDTQY	-	TRBJ2-3	TRBV14	10
ASSLVQRGGGTDTQY	-	TRBJ2-3	TRBV7-7	15
ASSFVTPSGANVLT	-	TRBJ2-6	TRBV7-9	14
ASSQVQGEAF	-	TRBJ1-1	TRBV4-3	10
ASSYTSTDTQY	-	TRBJ2-3	TRBV10-1	11
ASSPSRDSQETQY	TRBD1	TRBJ2-5	TRBV6-5	13
ASSKRNSQETQY	-	TRBJ2-5	TRBV6-5	12
ASSPEGQGVYTQY	TRBD1	TRBJ2-3	TRBV7-3	13
ASSLDRTNEKLF	-	TRBJ1-4	TRBV7-2	12
ASSIARTSGSENEQF	TRBD2	TRBJ2-1	TRBV19	15
ASSRAADQPQH	-	TRBJ1-5	TRBV18	11
AYAGLAGVGEQF	TRBD2	TRBJ2-1	TRBV30	12
ASRQNRGGHEQY	TRBD1	TRBJ2-7	TRBV6-5	12
ASSLLGRGDYGYT	TRBD1	TRBJ1-2	TRBV5-6	13
ASSLITGGSNSPLH	TRBD1	TRBJ1-6	TRBV28	14
ASSEWEEGEQF	-	TRBJ2-1	TRBV10-1	11
ASSFGGLKNTEAF	-	TRBJ1-1	TRBV5-1	13
AGKDRGESEAF	TRBD1	TRBJ1-1	TRBV30	11
ARSGQPQH	-	TRBJ1-5	TRBV21-1	8